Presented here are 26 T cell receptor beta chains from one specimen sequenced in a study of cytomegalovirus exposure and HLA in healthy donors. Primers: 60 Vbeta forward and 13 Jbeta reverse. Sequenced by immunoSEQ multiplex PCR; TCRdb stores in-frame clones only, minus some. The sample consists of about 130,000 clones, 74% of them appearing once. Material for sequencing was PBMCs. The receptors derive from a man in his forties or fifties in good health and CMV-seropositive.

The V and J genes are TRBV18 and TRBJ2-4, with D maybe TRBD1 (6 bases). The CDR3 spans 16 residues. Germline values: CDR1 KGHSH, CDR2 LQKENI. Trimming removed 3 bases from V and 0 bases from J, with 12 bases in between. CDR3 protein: CASSPGKGVAKNIQYF. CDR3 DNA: TGTGCCAGCTCACCTGGGAAGGGGGTAGCCAAAAACATTCAGTACTTC.

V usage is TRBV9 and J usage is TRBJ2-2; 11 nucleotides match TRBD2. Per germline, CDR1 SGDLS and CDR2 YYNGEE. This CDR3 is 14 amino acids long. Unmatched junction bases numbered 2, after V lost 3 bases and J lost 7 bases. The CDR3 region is CASSAGLADGELFF. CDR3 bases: TGTGCCAGCAGCGCGGGACTAGCGGACGGGGAGCTGTTTTTT.

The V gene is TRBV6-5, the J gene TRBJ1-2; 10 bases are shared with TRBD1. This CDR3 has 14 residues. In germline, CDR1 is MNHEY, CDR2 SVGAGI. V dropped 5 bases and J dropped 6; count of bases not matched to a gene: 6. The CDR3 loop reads CASSRGTGADGYTF. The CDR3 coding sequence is TGTGCCAGCAGTCGTGGGACAGGGGCGGATGGCTACACCTTC.

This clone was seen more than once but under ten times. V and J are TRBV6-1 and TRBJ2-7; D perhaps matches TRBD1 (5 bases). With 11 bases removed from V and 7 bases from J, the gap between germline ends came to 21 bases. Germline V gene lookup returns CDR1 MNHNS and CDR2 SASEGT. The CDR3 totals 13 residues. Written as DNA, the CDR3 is TGTGCCGTTAAGACAGCCCGGGCCGGGGAGCAGTACTTC. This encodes CAVKTARAGEQYF.

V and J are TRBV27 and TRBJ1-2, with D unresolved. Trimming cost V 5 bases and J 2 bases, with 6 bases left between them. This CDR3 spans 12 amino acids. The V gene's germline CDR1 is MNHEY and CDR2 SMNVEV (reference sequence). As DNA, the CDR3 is TGTGCCAGCAGTCCTCGGAACTATGGCTACACCTTC. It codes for CASSPRNYGYTF.

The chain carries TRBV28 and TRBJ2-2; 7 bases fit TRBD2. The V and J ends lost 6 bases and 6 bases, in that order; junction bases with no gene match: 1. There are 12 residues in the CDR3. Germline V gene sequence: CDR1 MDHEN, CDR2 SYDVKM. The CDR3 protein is CASRGGAGELFF. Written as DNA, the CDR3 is TGTGCCAGCAGGGGAGGGGCCGGGGAGCTGTTTTTT.

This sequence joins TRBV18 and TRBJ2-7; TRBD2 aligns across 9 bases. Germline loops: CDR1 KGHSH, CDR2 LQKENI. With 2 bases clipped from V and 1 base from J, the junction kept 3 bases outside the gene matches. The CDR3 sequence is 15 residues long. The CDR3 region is CASSPTTSGSYEQYF. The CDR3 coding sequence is TGTGCCAGCTCACCAACGACTAGCGGATCCTACGAGCAGTACTTC.

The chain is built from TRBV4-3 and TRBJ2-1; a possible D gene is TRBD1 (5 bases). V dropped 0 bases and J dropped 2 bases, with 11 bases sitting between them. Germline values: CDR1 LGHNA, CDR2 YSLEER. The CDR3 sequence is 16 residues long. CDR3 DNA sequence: TGCGCCAGCAGCCAAGAGCAGGGTTCACCCTACAATGAGCAGTTCTTC. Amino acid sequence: CASSQEQGSPYNEQFF.

The CDR3 spells CASSPNSAYGYTF. CDR3 coding DNA: TGTGCCAGCAGCCCAAACAGTGCATATGGCTACACCTTC. V and J are TRBV7-2 and TRBJ1-2; D not certain. Trimming cost V 5 bases and J 5 bases, with 12 bases left between them. Germline-derived CDR1 and CDR2 are SGHTA and FQGNSA. The CDR3 loop spans 13 amino acids.

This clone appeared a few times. CDR3 protein: CASSLWELGRYTGELFF. Written as DNA, the CDR3 is TGCGCCAGCAGCTTGTGGGAACTCGGGAGGTATACCGGGGAGCTGTTTTTT. The chain employs TRBV5-1 and TRBJ2-2; 7 nucleotides line up with TRBD2. Germline V CDR1 and CDR2: SGHRS, YFSETQ. This CDR3 has 17 residues. Unmatched junction bases numbered 11, after V lost 1 base and J lost 5 bases.

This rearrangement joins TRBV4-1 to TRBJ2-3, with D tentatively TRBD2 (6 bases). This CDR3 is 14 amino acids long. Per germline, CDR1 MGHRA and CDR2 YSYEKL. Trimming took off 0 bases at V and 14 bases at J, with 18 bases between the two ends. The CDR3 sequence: CASSQDSSGGLLYF. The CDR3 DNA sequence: TGCGCCAGCAGCCAAGATAGTAGCGGAGGGCTTTTGTATTTT.

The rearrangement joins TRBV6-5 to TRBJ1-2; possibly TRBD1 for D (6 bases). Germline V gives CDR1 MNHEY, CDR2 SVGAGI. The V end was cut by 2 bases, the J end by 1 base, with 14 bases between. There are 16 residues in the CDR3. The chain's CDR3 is CASSYRVGAFNYGYTF. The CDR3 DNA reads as TGTGCCAGCAGTTACAGGGTGGGGGCTTTTAACTATGGCTACACCTTC.

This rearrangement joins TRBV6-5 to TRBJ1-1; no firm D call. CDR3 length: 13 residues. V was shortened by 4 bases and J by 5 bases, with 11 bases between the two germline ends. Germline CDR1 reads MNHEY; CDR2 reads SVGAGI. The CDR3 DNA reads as TGTGCCAGCAGTTTAAGTCAGGATACTGAAGCTTTCTTT. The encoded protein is CASSLSQDTEAFF.

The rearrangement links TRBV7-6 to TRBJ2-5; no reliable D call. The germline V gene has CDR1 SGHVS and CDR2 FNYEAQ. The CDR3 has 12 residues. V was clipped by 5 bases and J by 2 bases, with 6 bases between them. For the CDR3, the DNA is TGTGCCAGCAGCACAATTCAAGAGACCCAGTACTTC. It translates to CASSTIQETQYF.

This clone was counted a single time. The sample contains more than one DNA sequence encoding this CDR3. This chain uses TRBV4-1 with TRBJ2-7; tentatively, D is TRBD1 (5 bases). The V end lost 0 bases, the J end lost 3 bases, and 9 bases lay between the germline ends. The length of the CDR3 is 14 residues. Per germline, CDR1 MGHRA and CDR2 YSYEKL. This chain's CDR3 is CASSQESGRYEQYF. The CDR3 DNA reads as TGCGCCAGCAGCCAAGAATCAGGGCGCTACGAGCAGTACTTC.

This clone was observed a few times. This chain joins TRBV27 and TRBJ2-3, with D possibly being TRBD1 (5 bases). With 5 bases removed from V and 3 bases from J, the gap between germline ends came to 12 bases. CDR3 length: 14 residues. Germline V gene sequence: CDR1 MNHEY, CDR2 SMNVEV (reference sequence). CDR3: CASSHQGWTDTQYF. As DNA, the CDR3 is TGTGCCAGCAGTCACCAGGGTTGGACAGATACGCAGTATTTT.

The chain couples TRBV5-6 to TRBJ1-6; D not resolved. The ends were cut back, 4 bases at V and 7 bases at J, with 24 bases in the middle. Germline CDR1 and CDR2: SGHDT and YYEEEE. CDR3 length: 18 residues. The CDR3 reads CASSPGVWGISKNSPLHF. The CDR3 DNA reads TGTGCCAGCAGCCCCGGGGTCTGGGGTATTTCGAAAAATTCACCCCTCCACTTT.

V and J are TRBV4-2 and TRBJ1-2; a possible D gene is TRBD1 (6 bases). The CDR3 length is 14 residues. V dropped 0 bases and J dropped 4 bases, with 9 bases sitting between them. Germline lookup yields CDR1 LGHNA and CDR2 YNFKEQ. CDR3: CASSQDRGSYGYTF. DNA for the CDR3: TGTGCCAGCAGCCAAGACAGGGGCAGCTATGGCTACACCTTC.

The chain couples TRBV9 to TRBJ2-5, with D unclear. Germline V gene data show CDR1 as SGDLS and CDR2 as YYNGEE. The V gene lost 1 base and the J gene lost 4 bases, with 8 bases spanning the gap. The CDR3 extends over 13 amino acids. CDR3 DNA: TGTGCCAGCAGCGTACGGGTTGGAGAGACCCAGTACTTC. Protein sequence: CASSVRVGETQYF.

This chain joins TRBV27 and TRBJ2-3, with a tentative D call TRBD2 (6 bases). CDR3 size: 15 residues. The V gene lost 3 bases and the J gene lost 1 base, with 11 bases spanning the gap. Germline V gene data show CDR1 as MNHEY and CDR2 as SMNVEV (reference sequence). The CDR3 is CASSFRASGTDTQYF. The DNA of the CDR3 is TGTGCCAGCAGTTTCAGGGCTAGCGGCACAGATACGCAGTATTTT.

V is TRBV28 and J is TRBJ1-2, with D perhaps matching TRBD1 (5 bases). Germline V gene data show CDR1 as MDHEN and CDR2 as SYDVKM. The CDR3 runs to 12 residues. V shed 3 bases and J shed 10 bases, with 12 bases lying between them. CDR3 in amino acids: CASSLLGRAYTF. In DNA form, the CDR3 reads TGTGCCAGCAGTTTGTTAGGCAGGGCCTACACCTTC.

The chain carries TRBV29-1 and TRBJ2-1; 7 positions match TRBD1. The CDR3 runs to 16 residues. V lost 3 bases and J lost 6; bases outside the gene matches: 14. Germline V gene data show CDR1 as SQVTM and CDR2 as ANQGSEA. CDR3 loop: CSVDSPSNDRVNEQFF. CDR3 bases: TGCAGCGTTGATTCTCCCTCAAATGACAGGGTCAATGAGCAGTTCTTC.

DNA for the CDR3: TGTGCCAGCAGCCGTGAGACAGGGTCGAACACTGAAGCTTTCTTT. This gives the protein CASSRETGSNTEAFF. The chain uses TRBV4-2 and TRBJ1-1, with 7 nucleotides matching TRBD1. Trimming cost V 4 bases and J 1 base; bases outside gene matches: 6. The CDR3 totals 15 residues. Germline V gives CDR1 LGHNA, CDR2 YNFKEQ.

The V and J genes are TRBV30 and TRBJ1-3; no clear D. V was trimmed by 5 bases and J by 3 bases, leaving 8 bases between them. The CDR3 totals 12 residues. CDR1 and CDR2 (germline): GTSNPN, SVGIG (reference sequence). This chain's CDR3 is CAWETNGNTIYF. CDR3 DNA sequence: TGTGCCTGGGAGACAAATGGAAACACCATATATTTT. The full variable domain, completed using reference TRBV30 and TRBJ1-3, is SQTIHQWPATLVQPVGSPLSLECTVEGTSNPNLYWYRQAAGRGLQLLFYSVGIGQISSEVPQNLSASRPQDRQFILSSKKLLLSDSGFYLCAWETNGNTIYFGEGSWLTVV.

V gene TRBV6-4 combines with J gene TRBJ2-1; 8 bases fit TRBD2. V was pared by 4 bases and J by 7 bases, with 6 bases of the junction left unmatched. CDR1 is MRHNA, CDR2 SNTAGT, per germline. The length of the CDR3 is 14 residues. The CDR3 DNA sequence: TGTGCCAGCAGTGTGGGGACTAGTGTGAATGAGCAGTTCTTC. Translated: CASSVGTSVNEQFF.

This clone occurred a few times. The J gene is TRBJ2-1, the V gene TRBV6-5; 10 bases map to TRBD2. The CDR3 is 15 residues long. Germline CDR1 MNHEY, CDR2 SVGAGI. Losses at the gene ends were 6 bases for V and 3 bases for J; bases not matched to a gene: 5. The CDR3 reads CASRLSGGFYNEQFF. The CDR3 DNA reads TGTGCCAGCAGACTTAGCGGGGGGTTCTACAATGAGCAGTTCTTC.